This TCR beta chain comes out of a study of T cell responses to AZD1222 COVID-19 vaccine. TCRdb keeps only in-frame clones here, not all; method: immunoSEQ multiplex PCR. The sample includes about 89,000 clones, around 89% of them seen just once. There are 14 residues in the CDR3. Per germline, CDR1 SNHLY and CDR2 FYNNEI. Trimming stripped 6 bases from V and 5 bases from J, with 16 bases between. For this clone: Its antigen is undetermined.

Points from the study as a whole: It was only after the peak T cell response that any repertoires were sampled. Recipients of two AZD1222 doses showed rising Spike-specific TCR breadth and depth.

J is TRBJ2-5 and V is TRBV2; D perhaps matches TRBD2 (6 bases). Source: peripheral blood, taken 28 days after the second AZD1222 dose. The TCR sequence derives from an adult who received the AZD1222 COVID-19 vaccine. CDR3 loop: CASREGRGGETQYF. The CDR3 DNA is TGTGCCAGCAGAGAGGGACGGGGAGGCGAGACCCAGTACTTC.